These 17 T cell receptor beta chains share one sample of origin, sequenced in a study of blood T cell repertoires in COVID-19. The repertoire was sequenced with immunoSEQ multiplex PCR; TCRdb's copy has only in-frame clones and lacks some. The data contain about 80,000 clones, about 80% of them singletons. The sequenced material came from peripheral blood. The receptors were sampled from a woman aged 35 to 49 with active or convalescent COVID-19.

This clone was seen just once. J is TRBJ2-2 and V is TRBV12-5; TRBD1 might be the D (6 bases). Germline V gene sequence: CDR1 LGHNT, CDR2 FRNRAP. Trimming removed 0 bases from V and 6 bases from J, with 11 bases in between. The CDR3 sequence is 15 residues long. CDR3 sequence: CASGLVQGGSGELFF. The CDR3 DNA follows: TGTGCTAGTGGTTTGGTACAGGGCGGCTCCGGGGAGCTGTTTTTT.

The rearrangement joins TRBV5-1 to TRBJ2-2; 7 bases fit TRBD1. The CDR3 extends over 17 amino acids. The germline CDR1 and CDR2 sequences are SGHRS and YFSETQ. V gave up 2 bases and J gave up 4 bases; unmatched junction bases: 11. CDR3 bases: TGCGCCAGCAGCTTCAGACAGGGCAGGACGGGCACCGGGGAGCTGTTTTTT. Protein: CASSFRQGRTGTGELFF.

The V and J genes are TRBV4-1 and TRBJ2-7, with D perhaps matching TRBD1 (6 bases). V lost 0 bases and J 3 bases, leaving 12 bases between the germline ends. The germline gives CDR1 MGHRA, CDR2 YSYEKL. This CDR3 is 15 amino acids long. This CDR3 reads CASSQDWGQGYEQYF. CDR3 nucleotides: TGCGCCAGCAGCCAAGATTGGGGGCAGGGCTACGAGCAGTACTTC.

Regarding this clone: The sample carries other DNA sequences with the same CDR3. This rearrangement joins TRBV5-1 to TRBJ1-2, with D possibly being TRBD1 (6 bases). With 0 bases removed from V and 4 bases from J, the gap between germline ends came to 13 bases. Germline CDR1 SGHRS, CDR2 YFSETQ. The CDR3 length is 15 residues. CDR3 region: CASSLERGLGYGYTF. CDR3 in DNA: TGCGCCAGCAGCTTGGAGCGGGGGCTCGGCTATGGCTACACCTTC.

The chain is built from TRBV10-3 and TRBJ1-3, with TRBD1 as a possible D gene (5 bases). Trimming cost V 3 bases and J 4 bases, with 13 bases left between them. The germline gives CDR1 ENHRY, CDR2 SYGVKD. This CDR3 region has 15 residues. CDR3 DNA sequence: TGTGCCATCAGTGATAGGGGTCCTTCAGGAAACACCATATATTTT. As protein: CAISDRGPSGNTIYF.

This chain uses TRBV28 with TRBJ1-2; D possibly corresponds to TRBD1 (5 bases). Trimming removed 11 bases from V and 3 bases from J, with 16 bases in between. CDR3 length: 13 residues. The V gene's germline CDR1 is MDHEN and CDR2 SYDVKM. In DNA form, the CDR3 reads TGTGCCGCCCGCCCCGGGGGGGACTATGGCTACACCTTC. Protein sequence: CAARPGGDYGYTF.

This chain links TRBV4-3 with TRBJ1-2, with TRBD1 as a possible D gene (6 bases). V lost 1 base, J lost 4 bases, and 16 bases lay in between. The CDR3 extends over 16 amino acids. Germline CDR1 reads LGHNA; CDR2 reads YSLEER. CDR3 protein: CASSQVTGQSIYGYTF. CDR3 nucleotides: TGCGCCAGCAGCCAAGTAACTGGACAGAGCATCTATGGCTACACCTTC.

The gene calls are TRBV6-5 and TRBJ2-7, with D uncertain. V gave up 0 bases and J gave up 3 bases, with 9 bases separating them. The germline gives CDR1 MNHEY, CDR2 SVGAGI. This CDR3 has 14 amino acids. Here the CDR3 reads CASSYSRFSYEQYF. In nucleotides, the CDR3 is TGTGCCAGCAGTTACTCGAGGTTCAGCTACGAGCAGTACTTC.

The chain uses TRBV19 and TRBJ1-5; a weak D match, TRBD1 (5 bases). Trimming stripped 4 bases from V and 0 bases from J, with 10 bases between. Germline loops: CDR1 LNHDA, CDR2 SQIVND (reference sequence). The CDR3 length is 15 residues. The chain's CDR3 is CASSTTRDSNQPQHF. CDR3 in DNA: TGTGCCAGTAGTACCACCAGGGATAGCAATCAGCCCCAGCATTTT.

This clone was seen only a few times. The rearrangement uses TRBV6-5 and TRBJ2-5; unclear D gene. The CDR3 has 13 residues. Deletions cut 2 bases from V and 3 bases from J, with 7 bases between. Per germline, CDR1 MNHEY and CDR2 SVGAGI. The CDR3 spells CASSYAGEETQYF. CDR3 coding DNA: TGTGCCAGCAGTTACGCAGGTGAAGAGACCCAGTACTTC.

The chain links TRBV2 to TRBJ1-6; perhaps TRBD1 as D (5 bases). V was cut by 1 base and J by 15 bases, with 7 bases left in between. Germline V gene lookup returns CDR1 SNHLY and CDR2 FYNNEI. The CDR3 has 11 amino acids. The CDR3 nucleotides read TGTGCCAGCAGTGAAGACAGGCACCTCCACTTT. Protein product: CASSEDRHLHF. Complete variable domain (other parts from reference TRBV2 and TRBJ1-6): EPEVTQTPSHQVTQMGQEVILRCVPISNHLYFYWYRQILGQKVEFLVSFYNNEISEKSEIFDDQFSVERPDGSNFTLKIRSTKLEDSAMYFCASSEDRHLHFGNGTRLTVT.

The gene calls are TRBV5-8 and TRBJ1-2; 7 bases agree with TRBD1. Trimming cost V 0 bases and J 2 bases; bases outside gene matches: 7. The V gene's germline CDR1 is SGHTS and CDR2 YDEGEE. This CDR3 is 16 amino acids long. The CDR3 spells CASSLGPGQKNYGYTF. CDR3 sequence (DNA): TGTGCCAGCAGCTTGGGACCGGGACAGAAAAACTATGGCTACACCTTC.

The genes are TRBV18 and TRBJ2-7, with 8 positions matching TRBD2. The V gene end was trimmed by 4 bases and the J gene end by 2 bases; junction bases not matched to a gene: 4. Germline CDR1 KGHSH, CDR2 LQKENI. This CDR3 comprises 14 residues. CDR3 loop: CASSRSSGPYEQYF. For the CDR3, the DNA is TGTGCCAGCTCACGTTCTAGCGGGCCCTACGAGCAGTACTTC.

The chain couples TRBV6-1 to TRBJ1-4; TRBD1 is a possible D gene (6 bases). CDR1 is MNHNS, CDR2 SASEGT, per germline. Trimming left V 3 bases short and J 6 bases short, with 17 bases between. There are 16 residues in the CDR3. The CDR3 protein is CASSDARTVYDEKLFF. The DNA for the CDR3 is TGTGCCAGCAGTGATGCGAGGACAGTGTATGATGAAAAACTGTTTTTT.

The V and J genes are TRBV28 and TRBJ2-5, with TRBD2 matching over 8 bases. There are 14 residues in the CDR3. Trimming removed 7 bases from V and 5 bases from J; junction bases left unmatched: 9. The V gene's germline CDR1 is MDHEN and CDR2 SYDVKM. CDR3 sequence reads: CASTFGGARETQYF. The DNA for the CDR3 is TGTGCCAGCACTTTCGGGGGGGCCCGGGAGACCCAGTACTTC.

This sequence joins TRBV29-1 and TRBJ2-3; D ambiguous. V was pared by 2 bases and J by 4 bases, with 7 bases between. The CDR3 covers 12 residues. Germline V CDR1 and CDR2: SQVTM, ANQGSEA. CDR3: CSVEPGADTQYF. The CDR3 DNA reads as TGCAGCGTTGAACCGGGTGCAGATACGCAGTATTTT.

The genes are TRBV27 and TRBJ1-4; TRBD1 is a possible D gene (6 bases). The V end was cut by 2 bases, the J end by 9 bases, with 10 bases between. The CDR3 runs 13 residues. CDR1 and CDR2 (germline): MNHEY, SMNVEV (reference sequence). This chain's CDR3 is CASSLVGAQKLFF. CDR3 coding DNA: TGTGCCAGCAGTTTAGTGGGGGCTCAAAAACTGTTTTTT.